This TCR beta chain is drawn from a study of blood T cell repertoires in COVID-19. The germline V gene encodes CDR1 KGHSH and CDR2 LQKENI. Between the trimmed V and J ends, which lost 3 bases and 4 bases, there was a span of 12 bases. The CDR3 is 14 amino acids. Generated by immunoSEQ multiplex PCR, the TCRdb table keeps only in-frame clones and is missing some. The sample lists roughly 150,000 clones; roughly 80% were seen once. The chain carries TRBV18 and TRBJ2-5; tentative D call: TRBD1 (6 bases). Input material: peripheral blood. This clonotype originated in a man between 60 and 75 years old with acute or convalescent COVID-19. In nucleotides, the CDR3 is TGTGCCAGCTCACCTCCAGGGGCGGCAGAGACCCAGTACTTC. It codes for CASSPPGAAETQYF.